The sequence of this TCR beta chain was determined in a study of molecular identifiers for immune sequencing clone quantification. Study-wide results and limits: Clones exceeding 20 RNA copies carried over 97% of effector molecules but under 1% of naive-cell molecules.

When naive CD8 T cells were sorted, they were gated as CD8+CD4-CCR7+CD45RA+. Looked up from germline, CDR1 is SEHNR and CDR2 is FQNEAQ (reference sequence). The V gene lost 2 bases and the J gene lost 5 bases, with 19 bases spanning the gap. The CDR3 has 17 amino acids. As concerns this clonotype: No antigen is known for it.

Previously described methods with listed TCR primers produced the bulk TCR libraries. One entry per CDR3 protein, called by TCRdb with MiXCR from the PCR reads. The data show 100,000 or so distinct CDR3 sequences, under 40% seen once. The sample comprised naive CD8+ T cells from blood, with Jurkat cell RNA spiked in. Specified subset: FACS-sorted CD8+CD4-CCR7+CD45RA+ naive T cells. The TCR comes from a human donor in good health. Some libraries in this study had Jurkat cell RNA spiked in. This rearrangement joins TRBV7-9 to TRBJ2-1; no clear D. The CDR3 DNA sequence: TGTGCCAGCAGCTTACGACAATCTAGTATTTCTAACAATGAGCAGTTCTTC. It specifies CASSLRQSSISNNEQFF.